The T cell receptor beta chain under discussion was sequenced for a study of T cells in Graves' hyperthyroidism and ophthalmopathy. Each diagnosis drew on symptoms, thyroxine, TRAb, thyroid ultrasound and orbital computed tomography findings. This clonotype was recorded a few times. What was amplified from RNA transcripts were TCR beta CDR3 regions. Initially, a first-round RT-PCR of the TCR CDR3 employed the HTBI primer set. TCRdb redid the calling of the multiplex PCR reads with MiXCR, one entry per CDR3 protein. The sample comprises 500,000 to 600,000 distinct CDR3 sequences, about 45% of which are singletons, and more than 7.5% rests with the top ten. Germline V gene sequence: CDR1 SNHLY, CDR2 FYNNEI. CDR3 length: 12 amino acids. V shed 2 bases and J shed 5 bases, with 5 bases lying between them.

Material: peripheral blood or thyroid tissue (not recorded which). The V call is TRBV2, the J call TRBJ2-3; D call uncertain. The sequence was collected from a woman aged 18-29 years with Graves' hyperthyroidism. CDR3 loop: CASSETGDTQYF. For the CDR3, the DNA is TGTGCCAGCAGTGAAACGGGAGATACGCAGTATTTT. Full variable domain (rest looked up from reference TRBV2 and TRBJ2-3): EPEVTQTPSHQVTQMGQEVILRCVPISNHLYFYWYRQILGQKVEFLVSFYNNEISEKSEIFDDQFSVERPDGSNFTLKIRSTKLEDSAMYFCASSETGDTQYFGPGTRLTVL.